Following are 32 T cell receptor beta chains from one sample sequenced in a study of shared clonotypes between healthy human individuals. Sequencing was performed with immunoSEQ multiplex PCR; in TCRdb, only in-frame clones are kept and a portion is missing. The data hold roughly 1,100,000 clones, with 75% observed a single time. The source material was memory CD4+ T cells sorted from blood. As for subset: CD45RA-negative fraction. Receptor source: a man between 18 and 35 years old in good health.

V usage is TRBV28 and J usage is TRBJ1-2, with 9 bases identical to TRBD1. In germline, CDR1 is MDHEN, CDR2 SYDVKM. The CDR3 is 14 residues long. V lost 6 bases and J lost 2; bases outside the gene matches: 4. CDR3 region: CASRTTGGNYGYTF. The CDR3 bases are TGTGCCAGCAGAACGACAGGGGGGAACTATGGCTACACCTTC.

The table lists this clone with a count of one. The chain uses TRBV27 and TRBJ1-4, with D possibly TRBD1 on 5 matching bases. The CDR3 is 14 residues long. In germline, CDR1 is MNHEY, CDR2 SMNVEV (reference sequence). The V and J ends lost 7 bases and 6 bases respectively, with 15 bases between them. CDR3 in DNA: TGTGCCAGCACCCGCGTGGGGGTATATGAAAAACTGTTTTTT. Its translation: CASTRVGVYEKLFF.

This clone showed up just a few times. The V call is TRBV18, the J call TRBJ1-1; no clear D gene. The CDR3 spans 13 residues. With 5 bases removed from V and 1 base from J, the gap between germline ends came to 8 bases. Germline CDR1 KGHSH, CDR2 LQKENI. CDR3 region: CASSSHGNTEAFF. DNA of the CDR3: TGTGCCAGCTCATCCCATGGGAACACTGAAGCTTTCTTT.

This chain uses TRBV6-1 with TRBJ2-4, with D tentatively TRBD1 or TRBD2 (5 bases each). The CDR3 length is 14 residues. The V gene lost 3 bases and the J gene lost 6 bases, with 12 bases spanning the gap. CDR1 and CDR2 from the germline V gene are MNHNS and SASEGT. CDR3 amino acids: CASSDPARGNIQYF. CDR3 bases: TGTGCCAGCAGTGACCCCGCGAGGGGAAACATTCAGTACTTC.

DNA for the CDR3: TGTGCCAGCAGTTTTGAACCCCGGATGGGTACCGAGACCCAGTACTTC. Protein product: CASSFEPRMGTETQYF. This chain joins TRBV27 and TRBJ2-5; D not resolved. The germline V gene has CDR1 MNHEY and CDR2 SMNVEV (reference sequence). Trimming took off 3 bases at V and 5 bases at J, with 19 bases between the two ends. The CDR3 is 16 amino acids.

The chain recombines TRBV7-8 with TRBJ1-5; D call uncertain. Germline assignment: CDR1 SGHVS and CDR2 FQNEAQ. The CDR3 sequence is 13 residues long. Trimming took 1 base from V and 5 from J, leaving 6 bases between them. CDR3 residues: CASSLVFDQPQHF. DNA of the CDR3: TGTGCCAGCAGCTTAGTGTTTGATCAGCCCCAGCATTTT. Filled out from reference TRBV7-8 and TRBJ1-5, the complete variable domain reads GAGVSQSPRYKVAKRGQDVALRCDPISGHVSLFWYQQALGQGPEFLTYFQNEAQLDKSGLPSDRFFAERPEGSVSTLKIQRTQQEDSAVYLCASSLVFDQPQHFGDGTRLSIL.

This chain links TRBV19 with TRBJ2-5; weak D call: TRBD1 (6 bases). This CDR3 has 11 residues. Germline CDR1 is LNHDA and CDR2 is SQIVND (reference sequence). Trimming took off 6 bases at V and 6 bases at J, with 8 bases between the two ends. The CDR3, as DNA: TGTGCCAGTAGCCAGGGGCAGACCCAGTACTTC. It yields the protein CASSQGQTQYF.

V and J are TRBV11-1 and TRBJ2-3; 12 bases are shared with TRBD2. J was trimmed by 5 bases and V by 2 bases; bases with no gene match: 11. CDR1 and CDR2 (germline): SGHAT, FQDESV (reference sequence). This CDR3 is 18 amino acids long. CDR3 DNA sequence: TGTGCCAGCAGCTTACACGCACTAGCGGGGGGCCGGATAGATACGCAGTATTTT. Encoded protein: CASSLHALAGGRIDTQYF.

The rearrangement uses TRBV10-1 and TRBJ2-5; tentative D call: TRBD1 (6 bases). In germline, CDR1 is WNHNN, CDR2 SYGVQD (reference sequence). This CDR3 spans 12 amino acids. Trimming took off 9 bases at V and 2 bases at J, with 10 bases between the two ends. For the CDR3, the DNA is TGCGCCAGTTCCGACAGGCAAGAGACCCAGTACTTC. Its protein product is CASSDRQETQYF.

In its sample, this clone was seen a few times. The rearrangement joins TRBV7-3 to TRBJ2-1, with TRBD1 matching 7 bases. The CDR3 runs to 12 residues. The germline CDR1 and CDR2 sequences are SGHTA and FQGTGA. Unmatched junction bases numbered 8, after V lost 5 bases and J lost 13 bases. This chain's CDR3 is CASSLGDRVQFF. The CDR3 bases are TGTGCCAGCAGCCTCGGTGACAGGGTTCAGTTCTTC.

The V call is TRBV7-9, the J call TRBJ2-7; 8 nucleotides agree with TRBD1. Germline CDR1 SEHNR, CDR2 FQNEAQ (reference sequence). Losses at the gene ends were 5 bases for V and 3 bases for J; bases not matched to a gene: 12. This CDR3 is 16 amino acids long. The CDR3 loop is CASSRVVDRGSYEQYF. The CDR3 bases are TGTGCCAGCAGCCGAGTCGTTGACAGGGGTAGCTACGAGCAGTACTTC. Looking up the rest from reference TRBV7-9 and TRBJ2-7 gives the full variable domain: DTGVSQNPRHKITKRGQNVTFRCDPISEHNRLYWYRQTLGQGPEFLTYFQNEAQLEKSRLLSDRFSAERPKGSFSTLEIQRTEQGDSAMYLCASSRVVDRGSYEQYFGPGTRLTVT.

The genes are TRBV6-6 and TRBJ2-7; D is unresolved. Germline loops: CDR1 MNHNY, CDR2 SVGAGI (reference sequence). Trimming pared 2 bases from V and 6 bases from J, leaving 20 bases between. The CDR3 extends over 16 amino acids. The CDR3 region is CASSYTGPQKASEQYF. In DNA, the CDR3 is TGTGCCAGCAGTTACACCGGCCCCCAAAAGGCCTCCGAGCAGTACTTC.

The rearrangement joins TRBV5-1 to TRBJ2-7; TRBD1 is a possible D gene (8 bases). Trimming took 4 bases from V and 4 from J, leaving 18 bases between them. This CDR3 spans 15 amino acids. Germline CDR1 and CDR2: SGHRS and YFSETQ. CDR3 amino acids: CASSAGQGGLYEQYF. The CDR3 DNA reads as TGCGCCAGCAGCGCCGGACAGGGAGGGCTTTACGAGCAGTACTTC.

Only one count was recorded for this clone. The V call is TRBV5-1, the J call TRBJ2-2; D is perhaps TRBD1 (6 bases). V was clipped by 4 bases and J by 0 bases, with 13 bases between them. Germline assignment: CDR1 SGHRS and CDR2 YFSETQ. This CDR3 has 16 residues. The CDR3 nucleotides are TGCGCCAGCAGCCATGGACAGACCCCGAACACCGGGGAGCTGTTTTTT. This codes for CASSHGQTPNTGELFF.

The chain links TRBV27 to TRBJ2-5; D may be TRBD2 (7 bases). CDR1 and CDR2 (germline): MNHEY, SMNVEV (reference sequence). V lost 11 bases and J lost 4, with 20 bases in between. CDR3 size: 14 residues. The CDR3 DNA sequence: TGTGCCTCCCGGCGGGGGCCCCGGGGAGAGACCCAGTACTTC. As protein: CASRRGPRGETQYF.

The rearrangement links TRBV9 to TRBJ2-7, with D unresolved. The CDR3 sequence is 14 residues long. Per germline, CDR1 SGDLS and CDR2 YYNGEE. Trimming cost V 4 bases and J 0 bases, with 11 bases left between them. CDR3 DNA: TGTGCCAGCAGCCCCGTTTGGCCCTCCTACGAGCAGTACTTC. Translation gives CASSPVWPSYEQYF.

The rearrangement links TRBV19 to TRBJ2-1, with TRBD1 matching 12 bases. Germline CDR1 is LNHDA and CDR2 is SQIVND (reference sequence). CDR3 length: 16 amino acids. V lost 0 bases, J lost 7 bases, and 4 bases stayed unmatched. The DNA for the CDR3 is TGTGCCAGTAGTATAGATGGGACAGGGGGCAGGAATGAGCAGTTCTTC. Its protein product is CASSIDGTGGRNEQFF.

This rearrangement joins TRBV2 to TRBJ1-2; D possibly corresponds to TRBD1 (6 bases). Trimming left V 1 base short and J 6 bases short, with 12 bases between. The length of the CDR3 is 14 residues. The germline CDR1 and CDR2 sequences are SNHLY and FYNNEI. The CDR3 sequence: CASSEEGGRDGYTF. CDR3 bases: TGTGCCAGCAGTGAAGAGGGGGGGCGTGATGGCTACACCTTC.

The chain is built from TRBV10-3 and TRBJ2-5; 9 nucleotides align to TRBD2. The CDR3 contains 13 residues. Trimming took 10 bases from V and 1 from J; bases not matched to a gene: 4. Germline-derived CDR1 and CDR2 are ENHRY and SYGVKD. In DNA form, the CDR3 reads TGTGCCACCGCTAGCGGGGCCCAAGAGACCCAGTACTTC. Amino acids: CATASGAQETQYF.

CDR3 sequence: CASSFRTGIREQYF. CDR3 coding DNA: TGTGCCAGCAGTTTTAGGACAGGGATTCGCGAGCAGTACTTC. This chain connects TRBV28 to TRBJ2-7, with 8 nucleotides matching TRBD1. V gave up 3 bases and J gave up 6 bases; unmatched junction bases: 7. The CDR3 length is 14 residues. CDR1 is MDHEN, CDR2 SYDVKM, per germline.

This chain joins TRBV19 and TRBJ2-7; D perhaps matches TRBD2 (6 bases). Deletions cut 3 bases from V and 7 bases from J, with 13 bases between. The CDR3 spans 13 residues. Looked up from germline, CDR1 is LNHDA and CDR2 is SQIVND (reference sequence). CDR3 sequence (DNA): TGTGCCAGTAGTATGGGGACTCTCGGAGAGCAGTACTTC. This encodes CASSMGTLGEQYF.

The V call is TRBV10-3, the J call TRBJ1-2; 7 positions agree with TRBD1. V trimming: 4 bases; J trimming: 3 bases; junction bases outside the gene matches: 5. Germline V lookup: CDR1 ENHRY, CDR2 SYGVKD. This CDR3 contains 14 residues. The CDR3 DNA reads as TGTGCCATCAGTGCGACAGGGTTCGACTATGGCTACACCTTC. It specifies CAISATGFDYGYTF.

Concerning this clone: A far larger clone is one base from this, pointing to a likely read error. This chain links TRBV5-1 with TRBJ2-2, with D unresolved. The CDR3 consists of 14 residues. Germline CDR1 reads SGHRS; CDR2 reads YFSETQ. The V gene lost 4 bases and the J gene lost 0 bases, with 7 bases spanning the gap. CDR3 protein: CASSPTTNTGELFF. In nucleotides, the CDR3 is TGCGCCAGCAGCCCGACAACGAACACCGGGGAGCTGTTTTTT.

The V call is TRBV7-2, the J call TRBJ2-2; the D gene is possibly TRBD2 (5 bases). Trimming shortened V by 5 bases and J by 1 base, and 14 bases separated the two germline ends. The CDR3 has 16 amino acids. The germline CDR1 and CDR2 sequences are SGHTA and FQGNSA. The CDR3 region has the DNA TGTGCCAGCAGCCATAGCGTGAGTTTGAACACCGGGGAGCTGTTTTTT. It codes for CASSHSVSLNTGELFF.

This clone has only a few counts. J is TRBJ1-2 and V is TRBV5-8; possibly TRBD1 for D (5 bases). The CDR3 is 16 residues long. V was shortened by 0 bases and J by 2 bases, with 14 bases between the two germline ends. Germline CDR1 is SGHTS and CDR2 is YDEGEE. CDR3 sequence (DNA): TGTGCCAGCAGCTTGGCCGGACAAGGTCTAAACTATGGCTACACCTTC. Translated, it gives CASSLAGQGLNYGYTF.

This clone is a singleton in its sample. The sample has other DNA sequences that encode this CDR3 too. The chain has TRBV7-2 and TRBJ2-5; D not resolved. The CDR3 runs 13 residues. Trimming shortened V by 1 base and J by 5 bases, and 8 bases separated the two germline ends. Germline V lookup: CDR1 SGHTA, CDR2 FQGNSA. Here the CDR3 DNA reads TGTGCCAGCAGCTTAGGGAGAAGGGAGACCCAGTACTTC. Amino acids: CASSLGRRETQYF. Full variable domain (outside the CDR3, taken from reference TRBV7-2 and TRBJ2-5): GAGVSQSPSNKVTEKGKDVELRCDPISGHTALYWYRQSLGQGLEFLIYFQGNSAPDKSGLPSDRFSAERTGGSVSTLTIQRTQQEDSAVYLCASSLGRRETQYFGPGTRLLVL.

This rearrangement joins TRBV2 to TRBJ2-7; perhaps TRBD1 as D (6 bases). The CDR3 extends over 13 amino acids. Germline-derived CDR1 and CDR2 are SNHLY and FYNNEI. V was cut by 6 bases and J by 3 bases, with 12 bases left in between. In nucleotides, the CDR3 is TGTGCCAGCAGGCAGTGGGACATCTACGAGCAGTACTTC. The encoded protein is CASRQWDIYEQYF.

This clone was picked up many times. The CDR3 spells CASMQGLAGQETQYF. DNA of the CDR3: TGTGCCAGCATGCAGGGACTAGCGGGTCAAGAGACCCAGTACTTC. V gene TRBV6-1 combines with J gene TRBJ2-5, with 12 positions matching TRBD2. V was clipped by 7 bases and J by 2 bases; unmatched bases: 5. Per the germline V gene, CDR1 is MNHNS and CDR2 is SASEGT. This CDR3 has 15 amino acids.

The chain combines TRBV28 with TRBJ1-4; tentatively, D is TRBD1 (5 bases). The germline CDR1 and CDR2 sequences are MDHEN and SYDVKM. There are 13 residues in the CDR3. V shed 9 bases and J shed 1 base, with 9 bases lying between them. CDR3 sequence reads: CASKRGTNEKLFF. The CDR3, as DNA: TGTGCCAGTAAGAGGGGAACTAATGAAAAACTGTTTTTT.

The V gene is TRBV11-2, the J gene TRBJ2-6; D remains ambiguous. V was clipped by 5 bases and J by 0 bases, with 8 bases between them. There are 15 residues in the CDR3. CDR1 and CDR2 from the germline V gene are SGHAT and FQNNGV. The CDR3 here is CASSVQASGANVLTF. DNA of the CDR3: TGTGCCAGCAGCGTCCAGGCCTCTGGGGCCAACGTCCTGACTTTC.

The chain recombines TRBV7-2 with TRBJ2-5; 14 bases align to TRBD2. This CDR3 has 15 amino acids. V was clipped by 7 bases and J by 4 bases; unmatched bases: 5. CDR1 is SGHTA, CDR2 FQGNSA, per germline. The CDR3 sequence is CASTMGLAGAETQYF. CDR3 nucleotide sequence: TGTGCCAGCACCATGGGACTAGCGGGGGCAGAGACCCAGTACTTC.

The V and J genes are TRBV7-2 and TRBJ1-4, with a possible D match to TRBD1 (5 bases). The CDR3 loop spans 16 amino acids. Germline V CDR1 and CDR2: SGHTA, FQGNSA. Trimming stripped 3 bases from V and 7 bases from J, with 18 bases between. CDR3 coding DNA: TGTGCCAGCAGCTTTTGGGGACCGGAGGCGGTTGAAAAACTGTTTTTT. Residues: CASSFWGPEAVEKLFF.